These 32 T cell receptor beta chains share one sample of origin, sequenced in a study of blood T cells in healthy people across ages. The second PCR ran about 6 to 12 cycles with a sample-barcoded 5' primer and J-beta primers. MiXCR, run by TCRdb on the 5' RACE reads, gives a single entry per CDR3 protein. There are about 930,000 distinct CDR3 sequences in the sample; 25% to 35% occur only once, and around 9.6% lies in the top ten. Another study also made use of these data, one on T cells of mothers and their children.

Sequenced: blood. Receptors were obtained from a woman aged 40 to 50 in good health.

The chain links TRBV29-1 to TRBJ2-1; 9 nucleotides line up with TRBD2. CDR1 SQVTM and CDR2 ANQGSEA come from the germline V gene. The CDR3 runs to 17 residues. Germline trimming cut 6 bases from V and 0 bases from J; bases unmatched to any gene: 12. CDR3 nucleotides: TGCAGCGTCCGACCGGGACTAGCTCTTATCTCCTACAATGAGCAGTTCTTC. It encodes CSVRPGLALISYNEQFF.

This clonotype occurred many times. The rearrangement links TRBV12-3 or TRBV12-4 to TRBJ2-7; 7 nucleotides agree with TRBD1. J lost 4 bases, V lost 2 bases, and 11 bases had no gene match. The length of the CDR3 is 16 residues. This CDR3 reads CASSLFPTGSGYEQYF. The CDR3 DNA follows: TGTGCCAGCAGTTTATTTCCGACAGGGTCAGGGTACGAGCAGTACTTC.

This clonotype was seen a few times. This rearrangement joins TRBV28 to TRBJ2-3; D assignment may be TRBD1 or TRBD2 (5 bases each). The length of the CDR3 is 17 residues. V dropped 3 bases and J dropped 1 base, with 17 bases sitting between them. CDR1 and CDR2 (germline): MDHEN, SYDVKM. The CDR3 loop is CASSLGVLGAGTDTQYF. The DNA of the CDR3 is TGTGCCAGCAGTTTGGGGGTACTCGGGGCTGGCACAGATACGCAGTATTTT. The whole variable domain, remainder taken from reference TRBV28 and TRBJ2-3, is DVKVTQSSRYLVKRTGEKVFLECVQDMDHENMFWYRQDPGLGLRLIYFSYDVKMKEKGDIPEGYSVSREKKERFSLILESASTNQTSMYLCASSLGVLGAGTDTQYFGPGTRLTVL.

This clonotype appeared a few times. CDR3: CSAIGRATTEAFF. For the CDR3, the DNA is TGCAGTGCTATCGGACGGGCGACCACTGAAGCTTTCTTT. V is TRBV20-1 and J is TRBJ1-1; unclear D gene. V was shortened by 4 bases and J by 4 bases, with 13 bases between the two germline ends. The CDR3 runs 13 residues. From germline, CDR1 is DFQATT and CDR2 SNEGSKA (reference sequence).

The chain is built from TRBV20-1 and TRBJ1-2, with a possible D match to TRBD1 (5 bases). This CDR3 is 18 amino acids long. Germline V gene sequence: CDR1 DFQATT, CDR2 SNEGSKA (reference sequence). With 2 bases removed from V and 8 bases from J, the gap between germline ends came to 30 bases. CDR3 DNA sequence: TGCAGTGCTAGACGTATACTAAACCGGGATCCTACTTCAGGGGGCTACACCTTC. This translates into CSARRILNRDPTSGGYTF.

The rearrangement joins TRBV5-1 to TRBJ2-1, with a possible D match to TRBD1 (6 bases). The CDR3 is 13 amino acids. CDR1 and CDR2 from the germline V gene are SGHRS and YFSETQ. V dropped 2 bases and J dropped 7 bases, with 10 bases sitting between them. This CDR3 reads CASSFQTGNEQFF. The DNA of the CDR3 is TGCGCCAGCAGCTTCCAAACAGGGAATGAGCAGTTCTTC.

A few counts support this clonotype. CDR3 DNA sequence: TGTGCCAGCAGTCCACCCGGGACAGGGGGCACAGATACGCAGTATTTT. Its protein is CASSPPGTGGTDTQYF. This chain joins TRBV12-3 or TRBV12-4 and TRBJ2-3; 10 bases are a match to TRBD1. The CDR3 is 16 residues long. The V segment lost 5 bases and the J segment 1 base; nucleotides outside the gene matches: 6.

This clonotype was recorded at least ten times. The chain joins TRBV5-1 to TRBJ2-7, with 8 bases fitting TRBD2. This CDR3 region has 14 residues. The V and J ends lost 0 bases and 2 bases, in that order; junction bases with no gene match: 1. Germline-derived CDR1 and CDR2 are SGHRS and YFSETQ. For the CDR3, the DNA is TGCGCCAGCAGCTTGGGGACTAGCCCCTACGAGCAGTACTTC. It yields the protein CASSLGTSPYEQYF.

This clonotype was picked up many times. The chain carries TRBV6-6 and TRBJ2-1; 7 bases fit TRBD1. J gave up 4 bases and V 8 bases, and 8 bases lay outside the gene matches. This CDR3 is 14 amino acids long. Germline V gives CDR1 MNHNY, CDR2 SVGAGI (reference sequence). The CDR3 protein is CASLPGQNYNEQFF. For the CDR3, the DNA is TGTGCCAGCCTGCCGGGACAGAATTACAATGAGCAGTTCTTC.

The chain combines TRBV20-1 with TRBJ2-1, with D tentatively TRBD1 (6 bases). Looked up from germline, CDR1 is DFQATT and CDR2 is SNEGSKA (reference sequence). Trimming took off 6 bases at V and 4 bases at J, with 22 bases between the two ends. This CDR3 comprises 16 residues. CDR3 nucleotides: TGCAGTGCACCGACGTTTAAGACAGGAGAATACAATGAGCAGTTCTTC. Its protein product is CSAPTFKTGEYNEQFF.

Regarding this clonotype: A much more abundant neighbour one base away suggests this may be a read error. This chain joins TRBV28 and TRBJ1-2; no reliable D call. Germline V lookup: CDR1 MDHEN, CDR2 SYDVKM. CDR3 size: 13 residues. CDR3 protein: CTSSVARNYGYTF. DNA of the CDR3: TGTACCAGCAGTGTTGCAAGGAACTATGGCTACACCTTC.

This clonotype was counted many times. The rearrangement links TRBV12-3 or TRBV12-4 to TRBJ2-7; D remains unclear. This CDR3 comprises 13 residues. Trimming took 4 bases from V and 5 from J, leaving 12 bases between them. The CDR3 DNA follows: TGTGCCAGCAGTTCCAGGTTCGACCACGAGCAGTACTTC. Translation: CASSSRFDHEQYF.

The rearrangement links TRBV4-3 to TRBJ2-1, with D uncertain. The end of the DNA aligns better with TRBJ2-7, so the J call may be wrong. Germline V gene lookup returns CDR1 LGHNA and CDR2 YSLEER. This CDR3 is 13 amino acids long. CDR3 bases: TGCGCCAGCAGCCAACAGGCTTACAATGAGCAGTACTTC. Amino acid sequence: CASSQQAYNEQYF.

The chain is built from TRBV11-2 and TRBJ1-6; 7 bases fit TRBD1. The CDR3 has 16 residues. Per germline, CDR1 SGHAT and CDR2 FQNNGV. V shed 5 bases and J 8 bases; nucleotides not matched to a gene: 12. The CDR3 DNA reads TGTGCCAGCAGCCCCAGAACCGGGACAGTTCATTCACCCCTCCACTTT. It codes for CASSPRTGTVHSPLHF. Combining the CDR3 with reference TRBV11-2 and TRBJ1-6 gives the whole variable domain EAGVAQSPRYKIIEKRQSVAFWCNPISGHATLYWYQQILGQGPKLLIQFQNNGVVDDSQLPKDRFSAERLKGVDSTLKIQPAKLEDSAVYLCASSPRTGTVHSPLHFGNGTRLTVT.

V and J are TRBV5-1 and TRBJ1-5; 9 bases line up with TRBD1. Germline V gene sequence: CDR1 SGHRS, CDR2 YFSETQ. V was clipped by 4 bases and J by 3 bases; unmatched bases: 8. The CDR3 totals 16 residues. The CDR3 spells CASSRGTGRDNQPQHF. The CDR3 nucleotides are TGCGCCAGCAGCCGAGGGACAGGGAGGGACAATCAGCCCCAGCATTTT.

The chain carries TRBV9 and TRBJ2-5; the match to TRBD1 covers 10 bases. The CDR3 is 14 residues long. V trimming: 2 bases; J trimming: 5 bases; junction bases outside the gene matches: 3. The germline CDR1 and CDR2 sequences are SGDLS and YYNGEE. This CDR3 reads CASSVGQGMETQYF. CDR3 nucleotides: TGTGCCAGCAGCGTGGGACAGGGGATGGAGACCCAGTACTTC.

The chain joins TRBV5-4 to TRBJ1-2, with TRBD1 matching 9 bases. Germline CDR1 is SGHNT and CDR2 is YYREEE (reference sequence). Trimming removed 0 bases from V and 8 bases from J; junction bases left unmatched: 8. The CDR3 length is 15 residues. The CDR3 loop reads CASSLEPGTGLGYTF. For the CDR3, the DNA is TGTGCCAGCAGCTTGGAGCCCGGGACAGGGTTAGGCTACACCTTC.

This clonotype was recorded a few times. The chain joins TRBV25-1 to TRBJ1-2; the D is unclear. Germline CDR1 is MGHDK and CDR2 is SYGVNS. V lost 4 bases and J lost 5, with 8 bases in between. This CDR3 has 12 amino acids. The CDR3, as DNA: TGTGCCAGCAGTGTCGCTGTTTATGGCTACACCTTC. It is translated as CASSVAVYGYTF.

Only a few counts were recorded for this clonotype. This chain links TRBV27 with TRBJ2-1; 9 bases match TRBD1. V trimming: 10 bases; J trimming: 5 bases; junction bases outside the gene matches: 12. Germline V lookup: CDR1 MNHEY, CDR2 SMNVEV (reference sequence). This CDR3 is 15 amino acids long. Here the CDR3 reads CANCPWGQGNNEQFF. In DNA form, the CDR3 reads TGTGCCAACTGCCCCTGGGGACAGGGTAACAATGAGCAGTTCTTC.

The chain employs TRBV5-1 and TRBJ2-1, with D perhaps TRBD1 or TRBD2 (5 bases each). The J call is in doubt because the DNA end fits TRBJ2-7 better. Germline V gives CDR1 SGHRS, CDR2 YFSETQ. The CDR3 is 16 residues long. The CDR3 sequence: CASSSPGEGDTYEQYF. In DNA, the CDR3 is TGCGCCAGCAGCTCGCCCGGGGAAGGGGATACCTACGAGCAGTACTTC.

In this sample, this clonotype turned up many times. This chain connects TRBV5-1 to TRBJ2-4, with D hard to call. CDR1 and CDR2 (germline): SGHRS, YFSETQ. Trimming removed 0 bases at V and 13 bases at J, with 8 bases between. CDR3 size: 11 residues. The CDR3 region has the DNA TGCGCCAGCAGCTTGGAGGCAGAGCAGTACTTC. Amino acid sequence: CASSLEAEQYF.

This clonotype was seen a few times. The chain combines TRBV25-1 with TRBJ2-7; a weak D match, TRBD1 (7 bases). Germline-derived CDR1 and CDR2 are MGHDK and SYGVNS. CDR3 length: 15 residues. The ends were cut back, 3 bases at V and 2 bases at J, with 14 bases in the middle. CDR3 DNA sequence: TGTGCCAGCAGTGACCCAGGGGGGAAGGCCTACGAGCAGTACTTC. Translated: CASSDPGGKAYEQYF.

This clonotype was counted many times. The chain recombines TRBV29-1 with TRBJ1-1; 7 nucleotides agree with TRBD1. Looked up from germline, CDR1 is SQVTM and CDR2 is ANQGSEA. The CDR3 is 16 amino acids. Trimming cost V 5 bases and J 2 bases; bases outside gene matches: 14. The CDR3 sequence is CSVCRGPGGLNTEAFF. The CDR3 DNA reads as TGCAGCGTTTGTCGGGGCCCAGGGGGTTTAAACACTGAAGCTTTCTTT.

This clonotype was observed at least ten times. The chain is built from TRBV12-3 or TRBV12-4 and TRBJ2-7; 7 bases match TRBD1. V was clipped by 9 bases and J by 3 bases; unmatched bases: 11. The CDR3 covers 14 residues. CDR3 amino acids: CASLDRATSYEQYF. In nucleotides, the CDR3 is TGTGCCAGTCTTGACAGGGCGACCAGCTACGAGCAGTACTTC.

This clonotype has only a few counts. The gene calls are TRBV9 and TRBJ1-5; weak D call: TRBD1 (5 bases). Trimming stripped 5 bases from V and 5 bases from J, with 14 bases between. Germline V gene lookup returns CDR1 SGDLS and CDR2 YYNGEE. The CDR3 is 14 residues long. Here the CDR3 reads CASSERGDYQPQHF. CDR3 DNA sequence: TGTGCCAGCAGTGAAAGAGGGGACTATCAGCCCCAGCATTTT.

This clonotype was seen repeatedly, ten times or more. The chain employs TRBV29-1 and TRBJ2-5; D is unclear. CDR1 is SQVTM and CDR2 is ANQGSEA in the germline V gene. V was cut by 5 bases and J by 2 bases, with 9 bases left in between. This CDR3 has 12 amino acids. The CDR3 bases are TGCAGCGTTTCATGGGGACAAGAGACCCAGTACTTC. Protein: CSVSWGQETQYF.

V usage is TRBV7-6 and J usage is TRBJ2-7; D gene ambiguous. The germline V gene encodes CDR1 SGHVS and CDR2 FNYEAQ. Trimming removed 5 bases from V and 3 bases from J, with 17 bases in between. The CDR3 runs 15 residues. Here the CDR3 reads CASSQVNLGIYEQYF. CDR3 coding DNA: TGTGCCAGCAGCCAAGTCAATCTGGGTATCTACGAGCAGTACTTC.

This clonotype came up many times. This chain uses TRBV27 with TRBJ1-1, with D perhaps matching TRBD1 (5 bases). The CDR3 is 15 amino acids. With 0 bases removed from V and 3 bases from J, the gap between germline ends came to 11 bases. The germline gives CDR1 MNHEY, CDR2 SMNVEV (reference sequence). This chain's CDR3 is CASSLSVGADTEAFF. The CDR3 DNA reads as TGTGCCAGCAGTTTATCCGTTGGGGCTGACACTGAAGCTTTCTTT.

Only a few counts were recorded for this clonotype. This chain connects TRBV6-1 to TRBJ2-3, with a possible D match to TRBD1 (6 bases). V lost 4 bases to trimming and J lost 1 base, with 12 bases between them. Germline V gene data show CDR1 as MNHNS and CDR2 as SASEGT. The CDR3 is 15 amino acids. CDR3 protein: CASSGQAAGTDTQYF. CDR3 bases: TGTGCCAGCAGTGGACAGGCCGCTGGCACAGATACGCAGTATTTT.

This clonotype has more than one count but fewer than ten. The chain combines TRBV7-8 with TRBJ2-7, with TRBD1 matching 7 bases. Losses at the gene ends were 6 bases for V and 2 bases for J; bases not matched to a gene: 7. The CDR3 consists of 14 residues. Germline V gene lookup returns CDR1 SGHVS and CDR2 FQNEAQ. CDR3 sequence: CASSRQGNTYEQYF. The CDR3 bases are TGTGCCAGCAGTCGACAGGGAAATACCTACGAGCAGTACTTC.

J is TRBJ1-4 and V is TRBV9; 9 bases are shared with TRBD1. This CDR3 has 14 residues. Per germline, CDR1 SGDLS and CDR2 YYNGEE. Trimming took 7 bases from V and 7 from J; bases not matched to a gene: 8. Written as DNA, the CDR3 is TGTGCCAGCTGCCGGGACAGGGATCGTGAAAAACTGTTTTTT. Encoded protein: CASCRDRDREKLFF.

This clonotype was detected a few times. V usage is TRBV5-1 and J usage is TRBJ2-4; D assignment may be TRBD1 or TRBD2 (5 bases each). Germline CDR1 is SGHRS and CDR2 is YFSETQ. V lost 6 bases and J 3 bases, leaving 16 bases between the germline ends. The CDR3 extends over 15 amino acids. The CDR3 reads CASNSGGSGKNIQYF. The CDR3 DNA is TGCGCCAGCAATTCTGGGGGTTCGGGCAAAAACATTCAGTACTTC.